The clone carrying this T cell receptor (beta chain) rates as medium-sized. This entry is derived from a study of immune characterization of retroperitoneal liposarcoma. With 5 bases clipped from V and 0 bases from J, the junction kept 4 bases outside the gene matches. This CDR3 is built from 15 residues. The germline V gene encodes CDR1 MNHNS and CDR2 SASEGT. One entry per CDR3 protein results from TCRdb running MiXCR on the PCR reads. Among over 9,500 distinct CDR3 sequences listed, 45% to 55% were seen once. The clonotype was recovered from a female donor with retroperitoneal liposarcoma. The sample comprised tumor tissue. V is TRBV6-1 and J is TRBJ2-1; 7 bases agree with TRBD1. The DNA for the CDR3 is TGTGCCAGCAGTAGCAGACAGGGCTCCTACAATGAGCAGTTCTTC. This codes for CASSSRQGSYNEQFF.